This TCR beta chain was found in a study of T cells after yellow fever vaccination. Findings and limits, study-wide: Few clonotypes appeared in both CD4 and CD8 compartments. High-abundance clonotypes from the bulk population could contaminate FACS-sorted repertoires. Booster sampling recovered most clones from primary vaccination (approximately 96% CD4, approximately 90% CD8).

Synthesis of TCR cDNA relied on 5'RACE template switching, which attached a universal primer site and UMIs. TCRdb re-derived calls from the 5' RACE reads in MiXCR, one entry per CDR3 protein. The data contain hundreds of thousands of distinct CDR3 sequences, 3.6% of them seen just once; the ten biggest clones take up 23%. The ends lost 5 bases at V and 5 bases at J; junction bases unmatched: 20. CDR3 length: 18 residues. The germline V gene has CDR1 DFQATT and CDR2 SNEGSKA (reference sequence). This clonotype was picked up many times. Its matching antigen is unknown. This chain connects TRBV20-1 to TRBJ2-5, with 10 bases fitting TRBD2. The material sequenced was PBMCs, taken on the day of the yellow fever booster vaccination. The source is a man between 18 and 35 years old who received the YFV17D yellow fever vaccine. The CDR3 loop reads CSADGSGGFSTWAETQYF. CDR3 DNA sequence: TGCAGTGCTGATGGTAGCGGGGGGTTCTCAACTTGGGCGGAGACCCAGTACTTC.